These 14 T cell receptor beta chains came from one sample sequenced in a study of shared clonotypes between healthy human individuals. Measured with immunoSEQ multiplex PCR; TCRdb has only the in-frame clones, and not every one. This sample has over 2 million clones, with 95% found just once. Sequencing was done on a sample of naive CD4+ T cells sorted from blood. Subset defined: CD45RA+ positively selected. The receptors come from a man between 18 and 29 years old in good health.

This clone was observed a single time. The same CDR3 is also encoded by other DNA sequences in this sample. The V gene is TRBV6-1, the J gene TRBJ1-1; a possible D gene is TRBD1 (5 bases). Germline CDR1 is MNHNS and CDR2 is SASEGT. V lost 6 bases, J lost 0 bases, and 11 bases lay in between. This CDR3 comprises 14 residues. This CDR3 reads CASSPGTVNTEAFF. The DNA for the CDR3 is TGTGCCAGCAGCCCCGGGACGGTGAACACTGAAGCTTTCTTT.

The rearrangement joins TRBV30 to TRBJ1-5; perhaps TRBD1 as D (6 bases). Per germline, CDR1 GTSNPN and CDR2 SVGIG (reference sequence). The V gene lost 3 bases and the J gene lost 1 base, with 10 bases spanning the gap. The CDR3 has 14 amino acids. Written as DNA, the CDR3 is TGTGCCTGGAGGGCGGACAGAAGCAATCAGCCCCAGCATTTT. The encoded protein is CAWRADRSNQPQHF.

Only one count was recorded for this clone. The V call is TRBV4-1, the J call TRBJ2-7; possible D gene TRBD2, 6 bases. CDR3 size: 17 residues. V was cut by 1 base and J by 3 bases, with 19 bases left in between. Per the germline V gene, CDR1 is MGHRA and CDR2 is YSYEKL. This CDR3 is CASSQGGGGGVGYEQYF. In nucleotides, the CDR3 is TGCGCCAGCAGCCAAGGAGGAGGTGGAGGGGTGGGCTACGAGCAGTACTTC.

This clone was seen a single time. The rearrangement uses TRBV2 and TRBJ2-5; no clear D gene. CDR1 is SNHLY, CDR2 FYNNEI, per germline. The CDR3 has 11 residues. Trimming removed 8 bases from V and 5 bases from J, with 9 bases in between. CDR3 nucleotide sequence: TGTGCCAGCGAGGCCGCGGAGACCCAGTACTTC. As protein: CASEAAETQYF.

The chain combines TRBV19 with TRBJ1-6; 7 positions agree with TRBD1. The CDR3 has 15 amino acids. V shed 6 bases, J shed 9 bases, and the junction held 11 bases outside the gene matches. Germline lookup yields CDR1 LNHDA and CDR2 SQIVND (reference sequence). CDR3 sequence: CASRSTGPGSSPLHF. In DNA, the CDR3 is TGTGCCAGTAGATCGACAGGGCCGGGAAGTTCACCCCTCCACTTT.

This clone was seen just once. The rearrangement links TRBV30 to TRBJ2-7; 7 positions match TRBD1. The V segment lost 3 bases and the J segment 0 bases; nucleotides outside the gene matches: 5. Germline V lookup: CDR1 GTSNPN, CDR2 SVGIG (reference sequence). The CDR3 has 14 amino acids. This CDR3 reads CAWRMDRSSYEQYF. The DNA of the CDR3 is TGTGCCTGGAGGATGGACAGGAGCTCCTACGAGCAGTACTTC.

The CDR3 coding sequence is TGCGCCAGCAGCTTGAGCTGGAACACTGAAGCTTTCTTT. It yields the protein CASSLSWNTEAFF. The J gene is TRBJ1-1, the V gene TRBV5-1; D is unclear. The CDR3 consists of 13 residues. Germline values: CDR1 SGHRS, CDR2 YFSETQ. Trimming removed 1 base from V and 1 base from J, with 5 bases in between.

Turning to this clone: At one end the junction does not follow the germline gene, possibly because of a read error. The rearrangement links TRBV27 to TRBJ2-7, with 7 bases fitting TRBD2. The CDR3 loop spans 13 amino acids. Germline assignment: CDR1 MNHEY and CDR2 SMNVEV (reference sequence). In DNA, the CDR3 is TGTGCCACCAGTTTGTGGAGCGGGACCGAGCAGTACTTC. The encoded protein is CATSLWSGTEQYF.

Concerning this clone itself: The sample carries other DNA sequences with the same CDR3. The CDR3 region has the DNA TGTGCCATCAGTGCCGACAGACCATATGGCTACACCTTC. It encodes CAISADRPYGYTF. The rearrangement links TRBV10-3 to TRBJ1-2; D possibly corresponds to TRBD1 (5 bases). The CDR3 runs to 13 residues. The germline V and J ends were trimmed by 4 bases and 5 bases, with 11 bases remaining between them. Germline lookup yields CDR1 ENHRY and CDR2 SYGVKD.

This chain connects TRBV5-6 to TRBJ1-4; a possible D gene is TRBD1 (6 bases). Trimming left V 3 bases short and J 8 bases short, with 11 bases between. Germline values: CDR1 SGHDT, CDR2 YYEEEE. The CDR3 is 13 amino acids. CDR3 DNA: TGTGCCAGCAGCTCGGGACAATGGGAAAAACTGTTTTTT. This gives the protein CASSSGQWEKLFF.

The chain carries TRBV7-9 and TRBJ2-7; TRBD2 matches at 12 bases. The germline V gene encodes CDR1 SEHNR and CDR2 FQNEAQ (reference sequence). There are 19 residues in the CDR3. V trimming: 4 bases; J trimming: 1 base; junction bases outside the gene matches: 14. The CDR3 region is CASSSQGSTSGRISYEQYF. DNA for the CDR3: TGTGCCAGCAGCTCACAGGGGTCCACTAGCGGGAGGATTTCCTACGAGCAGTACTTC. Complete variable domain (other parts from reference TRBV7-9 and TRBJ2-7): DTGVSQNPRHKITKRGQNVTFRCDPISEHNRLYWYRQTLGQGPEFLTYFQNEAQLEKSRLLSDRFSAERPKGSFSTLEIQRTEQGDSAMYLCASSSQGSTSGRISYEQYFGPGTRLTVT.

The chain couples TRBV29-1 to TRBJ2-7, with D tentatively TRBD1 or TRBD2 (8 bases each). V lost 4 bases, J lost 0 bases, and 22 bases lay in between. CDR3 length: 17 residues. Germline CDR1 and CDR2: SQVTM and ANQGSEA. CDR3 coding DNA: TGCAGCGTTGTCGCCAGGGGGCGGACTAGCCCCTCCTACGAGCAGTACTTC. The encoded protein is CSVVARGRTSPSYEQYF.

CDR3 sequence: CASSSVRGTDTQYF. The CDR3 DNA reads as TGTGCCAGCAGCTCCGTCCGAGGAACAGATACGCAGTATTTT. The V and J genes are TRBV7-8 and TRBJ2-3; D gene ambiguous. V dropped 4 bases and J dropped 3 bases, with 11 bases sitting between them. Germline CDR1 and CDR2: SGHVS and FQNEAQ. The length of the CDR3 is 14 residues.

The CDR3 spells CAWIPYQETQYF. The CDR3 region has the DNA TGTGCCTGGATACCGTACCAAGAGACCCAGTACTTC. This rearrangement joins TRBV30 to TRBJ2-5; D is uncertain. The CDR3 covers 12 residues. The germline V gene encodes CDR1 GTSNPN and CDR2 SVGIG (reference sequence). V dropped 4 bases and J dropped 0 bases, with 6 bases sitting between them.